This entry lists 31 T cell receptor beta chains sequenced from one sample in a study of cytomegalovirus exposure and HLA in healthy donors. TCRdb's table, derived via immunoSEQ multiplex PCR, lists solely in-frame clones and lacks some. The sample contains approximately 64,000 clones, approximately 90% of which appear only once. The sequenced sample was PBMCs. The receptors were gathered from a woman between 18 and 29 years old in good health and CMV-seronegative.

This chain links TRBV7-8 with TRBJ2-5, with TRBD2 identical over 7 bases. The germline V gene has CDR1 SGHVS and CDR2 FQNEAQ. The CDR3 contains 17 residues. Trimming cost V 1 base and J 5 bases; bases outside gene matches: 13. In DNA form, the CDR3 reads TGTGCCAGCAGCTTAGGTTATTTGCGGGAGTCGAGTGAGACCCAGTACTTC. Residues: CASSLGYLRESSETQYF.

The CDR3 here is CASSPRGENNEQFF. The CDR3 DNA reads TGTGCCAGCAGTCCGCGCGGAGAAAACAATGAGCAGTTCTTC. This rearrangement joins TRBV28 to TRBJ2-1, with D hard to call. The CDR3 covers 14 residues. The V and J ends lost 5 bases and 5 bases respectively, with 13 bases between them. The germline gives CDR1 MDHEN, CDR2 SYDVKM.

The CDR3 DNA sequence: TGTGCCTGGAGCGCACAGGGGCTGGGGACCCAGTACTTC. Encoded protein: CAWSAQGLGTQYF. The chain combines TRBV30 with TRBJ2-5; the match to TRBD1 covers 7 bases. The CDR3 has 13 residues. Looked up from germline, CDR1 is GTSNPN and CDR2 is SVGIG (reference sequence). The V segment lost 3 bases and the J segment 7 bases; nucleotides outside the gene matches: 8. The full variable domain, its missing parts supplied by reference TRBV30 and TRBJ2-5, is SQTIHQWPATLVQPVGSPLSLECTVEGTSNPNLYWYRQAAGRGLQLLFYSVGIGQISSEVPQNLSASRPQDRQFILSSKKLLLSDSGFYLCAWSAQGLGTQYFGPGTRLLVL.

The V gene is TRBV2, the J gene TRBJ2-1; D gene unclear. Trimming took off 9 bases at V and 0 bases at J, with 12 bases between the two ends. CDR3 length: 14 residues. Germline CDR1 is SNHLY and CDR2 is FYNNEI. CDR3 sequence reads: CASCLLSSYNEQFF. Written as DNA, the CDR3 is TGTGCCAGTTGTTTACTAAGCTCCTACAATGAGCAGTTCTTC.

The V gene is TRBV5-1, the J gene TRBJ2-5; D is undetermined. Trimming left V 6 bases short and J 5 bases short, with 14 bases between. Germline CDR1 is SGHRS and CDR2 is YFSETQ. The CDR3 loop spans 13 amino acids. The DNA of the CDR3 is TGCGCCAGCAAGGTGGAGCCATCCGAGACCCAGTACTTC. It codes for CASKVEPSETQYF.

The chain couples TRBV27 to TRBJ1-4, with TRBD1 as a possible D gene (5 bases). V was trimmed by 5 bases and J by 10 bases, leaving 23 bases between them. This CDR3 contains 16 residues. CDR1 is MNHEY and CDR2 is SMNVEV in the germline V gene (reference sequence). In DNA, the CDR3 is TGTGCCAGCAGTCCACAAACCCACAGGATTGTAGGAAAACTGTTTTTT. Its protein product is CASSPQTHRIVGKLFF.

The CDR3 DNA is TGTGCCAGCAGCTTAACGACAGGGGGCAATCAGCCCCAGCATTTT. Amino acids: CASSLTTGGNQPQHF. This chain connects TRBV7-2 to TRBJ1-5, with 8 bases fitting TRBD1. Trimming at V came to 2 bases and at J to 2 bases, leaving 2 bases not matched to a gene. CDR3 size: 15 residues. CDR1 and CDR2 from the germline V gene are SGHTA and FQGNSA.

This chain uses TRBV7-3 with TRBJ2-5; D is unresolved. The germline CDR1 and CDR2 sequences are SGHTA and FQGTGA. The CDR3 loop spans 13 amino acids. The V end was cut by 0 bases, the J end by 5 bases, with 7 bases between. The CDR3 DNA follows: TGTGCCAGCAGCTTAACGTCGGAGGAGACCCAGTACTTC. The encoded protein is CASSLTSEETQYF.

This clone was seen once. The chain uses TRBV18 and TRBJ1-2; possible D gene TRBD1, 5 bases. Germline CDR1 reads KGHSH; CDR2 reads LQKENI. The V end lost 1 base, the J end lost 4 bases, and 19 bases lay between the germline ends. This CDR3 contains 17 residues. CDR3 nucleotide sequence: TGTGCCAGCTCACCACAGGAGACAGTCGCGTTTAGCTATGGCTACACCTTC. Amino acids: CASSPQETVAFSYGYTF.

The chain joins TRBV10-3 to TRBJ1-2; D is perhaps TRBD1 (5 bases). Germline lookup yields CDR1 ENHRY and CDR2 SYGVKD. V shed 7 bases and J shed 5 bases, with 11 bases lying between them. The length of the CDR3 is 12 residues. CDR3 DNA sequence: TGTGCCATCACCAGGGTGAAATATGGCTACACCTTC. It translates to CAITRVKYGYTF.

The chain carries TRBV27 and TRBJ2-3; the D gene is possibly TRBD2 (6 bases). Trimming left V 2 bases short and J 0 bases short, with 12 bases between. The CDR3 is 16 amino acids. Per the germline V gene, CDR1 is MNHEY and CDR2 is SMNVEV (reference sequence). CDR3 bases: TGTGCCAGCAGTTTAATAGCGGCCCCTAGCACAGATACGCAGTATTTT. Amino acids: CASSLIAAPSTDTQYF.

V usage is TRBV14 and J usage is TRBJ1-4; D ambiguous. The CDR3 has 14 amino acids. The germline V gene has CDR1 SGHDN and CDR2 FVKESK. Trimming took off 4 bases at V and 3 bases at J, with 9 bases between the two ends. The CDR3 sequence: CASSRRGANEKLFF. The CDR3 DNA is TGTGCCAGCAGCCGTCGGGGAGCTAATGAAAAACTGTTTTTT.

The chain joins TRBV2 to TRBJ1-3; 7 bases map to TRBD1. CDR3 length: 15 amino acids. Per the germline V gene, CDR1 is SNHLY and CDR2 is FYNNEI. V was pared by 5 bases and J by 5 bases, with 9 bases of the junction left unmatched. CDR3 DNA sequence: TGTGCCAGCAGTAGAGGAGGGACAGTAAGAAACACCATATATTTT. The encoded protein is CASSRGGTVRNTIYF.

This clone was detected a few times. This chain joins TRBV29-1 and TRBJ2-1, with TRBD2 identical over 11 bases. This CDR3 is built from 15 residues. V trimming: 1 base; J trimming: 9 bases; junction bases outside the gene matches: 8. Germline V lookup: CDR1 SQVTM, CDR2 ANQGSEA. CDR3 nucleotide sequence: TGCAGCGTTGAAGCCCTAATCGGGACTAGCGGTGAGCAGTTCTTC. Residues: CSVEALIGTSGEQFF.

This clone was picked up a small number of times. The rearrangement uses TRBV9 and TRBJ2-5, with a weak D call TRBD1 (7 bases). V lost 4 bases and J lost 4, with 17 bases in between. Germline V gene lookup returns CDR1 SGDLS and CDR2 YYNGEE. This CDR3 is 15 amino acids long. In DNA form, the CDR3 reads TGTGCCAGCAGCTGGCAGGGGGGAACAGGAGAGACCCAGTACTTC. This gives the protein CASSWQGGTGETQYF.

The rearrangement joins TRBV5-1 to TRBJ2-2; D possibly corresponds to TRBD2 (5 bases). Trimming shortened V by 2 bases and J by 0 bases, and 17 bases separated the two germline ends. The CDR3 is made up of 18 amino acids. Germline assignment: CDR1 SGHRS and CDR2 YFSETQ. CDR3 sequence (DNA): TGCGCCAGCAGCTTCCCCCCGACGGACTCTTCGAACACCGGGGAGCTGTTTTTT. The encoded protein is CASSFPPTDSSNTGELFF.

The chain joins TRBV11-2 to TRBJ1-1; D is possibly TRBD1 (6 bases). V was shortened by 5 bases and J by 3 bases, with 13 bases between the two germline ends. The CDR3 contains 14 residues. Germline CDR1 is SGHAT and CDR2 is FQNNGV. The CDR3 loop is CASSTQGSDTEAFF. DNA of the CDR3: TGTGCCAGCAGCACCCAGGGGTCCGACACTGAAGCTTTCTTT.

The genes are TRBV27 and TRBJ2-2; 10 bases are a match to TRBD1. The CDR3 totals 16 residues. Germline CDR1 and CDR2: MNHEY and SMNVEV (reference sequence). J was trimmed by 4 bases and V by 1 base; bases with no gene match: 3. The CDR3 loop is CASSLFGQGGTGELFF. Here the CDR3 DNA reads TGTGCCAGCAGTTTATTCGGACAGGGGGGCACCGGGGAGCTGTTTTTT.

The J gene is TRBJ2-7, the V gene TRBV9, with 7 bases fitting TRBD2. V dropped 0 bases and J dropped 6; count of bases not matched to a gene: 6. CDR3 size: 14 residues. Germline V gene lookup returns CDR1 SGDLS and CDR2 YYNGEE. The CDR3 is CASSVGGSVGEQYF. CDR3 DNA sequence: TGTGCCAGCAGCGTAGGCGGGAGTGTGGGCGAGCAGTACTTC.

This chain uses TRBV9 with TRBJ2-3; 7 bases map to TRBD2. The germline CDR1 and CDR2 sequences are SGDLS and YYNGEE. Unmatched junction bases numbered 3, after V lost 3 bases and J lost 2 bases. This CDR3 spans 14 amino acids. The DNA for the CDR3 is TGTGCCAGCAGCGCCGGGGGGTACACAGATACGCAGTATTTT. Translated: CASSAGGYTDTQYF.

The chain links TRBV6-1 to TRBJ1-6, with 10 nucleotides matching TRBD1. Per germline, CDR1 MNHNS and CDR2 SASEGT. Trimming at V came to 2 bases and at J to 9 bases, leaving 1 base not matched to a gene. The CDR3 is made up of 14 amino acids. CDR3 coding DNA: TGTGCCAGCAGTGAACGGACAGGGGGTTCACCCCTCCACTTT. Amino acid sequence: CASSERTGGSPLHF.

The V call is TRBV30, the J call TRBJ1-1; D is undetermined. Germline CDR1 GTSNPN, CDR2 SVGIG (reference sequence). The V gene lost 2 bases and the J gene lost 5 bases, with 15 bases spanning the gap. This CDR3 spans 14 amino acids. CDR3 region: CAWSPTVRFTEAFF. The DNA for the CDR3 is TGTGCCTGGAGTCCTACCGTCCGGTTTACTGAAGCTTTCTTT.

The chain recombines TRBV5-1 with TRBJ1-2; 8 bases are a match to TRBD1. Unmatched junction bases numbered 7, after V lost 4 bases and J lost 5 bases. CDR3 length equals 14 residues. From germline, CDR1 is SGHRS and CDR2 YFSETQ. The chain's CDR3 is CASSPQGAEYGYTF. The CDR3 coding sequence is TGCGCCAGCAGCCCCCAGGGGGCGGAGTATGGCTACACCTTC.

The V gene is TRBV11-2, the J gene TRBJ2-1; 9 nucleotides align to TRBD1. In germline, CDR1 is SGHAT, CDR2 FQNNGV. The junction had 7 bases not matched to a gene; V was cut back by 5 bases and J by 2 bases. This CDR3 is built from 16 residues. CDR3 residues: CASSDPGTGPYNEQFF. CDR3 coding DNA: TGTGCCAGCAGCGATCCCGGGACAGGGCCCTACAATGAGCAGTTCTTC.

This chain uses TRBV5-5 with TRBJ2-7; D possibly corresponds to TRBD1 (6 bases). There are 14 residues in the CDR3. Per germline, CDR1 SGHKS and CDR2 YYEKEE (reference sequence). The V end lost 0 bases, the J end lost 3 bases, and 10 bases lay between the germline ends. CDR3 residues: CASSLDRVLYEQYF. CDR3 in DNA: TGTGCCAGCAGCTTGGACAGGGTCCTCTACGAGCAGTACTTC.

DNA for the CDR3: TGTGCCAGCAGCCGAGAGAGGGAACTCCGAGAGCAGTACTTC. The encoded protein is CASSRERELREQYF. V usage is TRBV27 and J usage is TRBJ2-7, with D possibly TRBD2 on 5 matching bases. Germline V gene data show CDR1 as MNHEY and CDR2 as SMNVEV (reference sequence). CDR3 length equals 14 residues. Trimming shortened V by 6 bases and J by 7 bases, and 19 bases separated the two germline ends.

The chain couples TRBV18 to TRBJ2-3; 10 nucleotides align to TRBD1. Unmatched junction bases numbered 8, after V lost 6 bases and J lost 2 bases. Germline V lookup: CDR1 KGHSH, CDR2 LQKENI. The CDR3 has 16 amino acids. CDR3 coding DNA: TGTGCCAGCTCCTGGGGACAGGGGCTGCTCACAGATACGCAGTATTTT. It specifies CASSWGQGLLTDTQYF.

This chain connects TRBV19 to TRBJ2-7; D gene uncertain. From germline, CDR1 is LNHDA and CDR2 SQIVND (reference sequence). The germline V and J ends were trimmed by 4 bases and 3 bases, with 7 bases remaining between them. This CDR3 region has 12 residues. The CDR3 loop is CASSTNSYEQYF. The CDR3 nucleotides are TGTGCCAGTAGTACCAACAGCTACGAGCAGTACTTC. Complete variable domain (other parts from reference TRBV19 and TRBJ2-7): DGGITQSPKYLFRKEGQNVTLSCEQNLNHDAMYWYRQDPGQGLRLIYYSQIVNDFQKGDIAEGYSVSREKKESFPLTVTSAQKNPTAFYLCASSTNSYEQYFGPGTRLTVT.

The gene calls are TRBV13 and TRBJ2-1; a weak D match, TRBD1 (5 bases). Per germline, CDR1 PRHDT and CDR2 FYEKMQ (reference sequence). CDR3 length equals 18 residues. Trimming shortened V by 4 bases and J by 1 base, and 20 bases separated the two germline ends. CDR3 in amino acids: CASSSLGVRTTSYNEQFF. DNA of the CDR3: TGTGCCAGCAGCTCCCTTGGGGTACGGACAACATCCTACAATGAGCAGTTCTTC.

This clone was found once. The V gene is TRBV13, the J gene TRBJ2-3; no definite D call. This CDR3 contains 13 residues. Looked up from germline, CDR1 is PRHDT and CDR2 is FYEKMQ (reference sequence). Between the trimmed V and J ends, which lost 4 bases and 5 bases, there was a span of 10 bases. The CDR3 nucleotides are TGTGCCAGCAGCTCCTCCTCCTTAGATACGCAGTATTTT. It specifies CASSSSSLDTQYF.

The J gene is TRBJ2-3, the V gene TRBV7-3, with D possibly TRBD2 on 5 matching bases. In germline, CDR1 is SGHTA, CDR2 FQGTGA. The CDR3 runs 14 residues. V dropped 1 base and J dropped 10 bases, with 15 bases sitting between them. CDR3 bases: TGTGCCAGCAGCTTAAGAATCCGAGCGGACCCGCAGTATTTT. It encodes CASSLRIRADPQYF.